The 32 T cell receptor beta chains below come from one sample, sequenced in a study of cytomegalovirus exposure and HLA in healthy donors. Both 60 Vbeta primers and 13 Jbeta primers went into the PCR. The data were produced by immunoSEQ multiplex PCR, yet TCRdb's version contains in-frame clones alone and is incomplete. The sample lists about 190,000 clones; around 81% were seen once. Sequencing input: PBMCs. Receptors originate from a man younger than 35 in good health and CMV-seronegative.

V usage is TRBV15 and J usage is TRBJ2-7; possibly TRBD1 for D (6 bases). Trimming cost V 5 bases and J 3 bases, with 17 bases left between them. The V gene's germline CDR1 is LNHNV and CDR2 YYDKDF (reference sequence). This CDR3 spans 15 amino acids. The CDR3 sequence: CATSAQGTQGYEQYF. The CDR3 DNA follows: TGTGCCACCAGCGCCCAAGGGACACAAGGCTACGAGCAGTACTTC.

This clone was seen once. V and J are TRBV6-1 and TRBJ2-7, with 9 bases that match TRBD1. The V and J ends lost 5 bases and 1 base, in that order; junction bases with no gene match: 3. The CDR3 totals 14 residues. Germline CDR1 reads MNHNS; CDR2 reads SASEGT. CDR3 protein: CASSWDRASYEQYF. The CDR3 DNA reads TGTGCCAGCAGTTGGGACAGGGCTTCCTACGAGCAGTACTTC.

A few counts support this clone. The rearrangement joins TRBV7-2 to TRBJ2-7; 11 bases line up with TRBD2. Trimming removed 4 bases from V and 6 bases from J; junction bases left unmatched: 8. The CDR3 consists of 15 residues. Germline loops: CDR1 SGHTA, CDR2 FQGNSA. The CDR3 is CASSSQGLAVTEQYF. In DNA, the CDR3 is TGTGCCAGCAGCTCCCAGGGACTAGCGGTTACCGAGCAGTACTTC.

This chain uses TRBV4-3 with TRBJ2-7, with D maybe TRBD1 (5 bases). The germline CDR1 and CDR2 sequences are LGHNA and YSLEER. V was trimmed by 0 bases and J by 5 bases, leaving 8 bases between them. This CDR3 spans 13 amino acids. The CDR3 DNA follows: TGCGCCAGCAGCCAAGAGCAGGGCCACGAGCAGTACTTC. As protein: CASSQEQGHEQYF.

This sequence joins TRBV29-1 and TRBJ1-2; 7 bases map to TRBD1. CDR1 is SQVTM, CDR2 ANQGSEA, per germline. The CDR3 length is 13 residues. V trimming: 6 bases; J trimming: 0 bases; junction bases outside the gene matches: 4. CDR3 DNA sequence: TGCAGCGTGTGGGACAGCACTAACTATGGCTACACCTTC. Translation: CSVWDSTNYGYTF.

Only one count was recorded for this clone. This chain connects TRBV2 to TRBJ1-5; no clear D. The CDR3 length is 13 residues. Between the trimmed V and J ends, which lost 7 bases and 1 base, there was a span of 8 bases. Per germline, CDR1 SNHLY and CDR2 FYNNEI. The CDR3 DNA follows: TGTGCCAGCAATCCAGTAAGCAATCAGCCCCAGCATTTT. It translates to CASNPVSNQPQHF.

Comments on this clone: This same CDR3 is encoded by further DNA sequences in the sample. The chain uses TRBV5-1 and TRBJ2-5; 9 bases map to TRBD2. The CDR3 runs 16 residues. V shed 0 bases and J 1 base; nucleotides not matched to a gene: 4. Germline V gene lookup returns CDR1 SGHRS and CDR2 YFSETQ. In nucleotides, the CDR3 is TGCGCCAGCAGCTTGGCCCTAGCGGGGCTCCAAGAGACCCAGTACTTC. This gives the protein CASSLALAGLQETQYF.

The chain recombines TRBV4-2 with TRBJ1-1; 7 positions agree with TRBD1. Germline-derived CDR1 and CDR2 are LGHNA and YNFKEQ. This CDR3 contains 14 residues. V shed 1 base, J shed 5 bases, and the junction held 4 bases outside the gene matches. CDR3 loop: CASSQGQGGTEAFF. The CDR3 bases are TGTGCCAGCAGCCAAGGACAGGGCGGAACTGAAGCTTTCTTT.

The CDR3 here is CASSLSLRQGISGEQYF. The CDR3 DNA reads as TGTGCCAGCAGCTTGTCCTTACGACAGGGAATTTCGGGCGAGCAGTACTTC. The J gene is TRBJ2-7, the V gene TRBV5-5; TRBD1 aligns across 7 bases. Looked up from germline, CDR1 is SGHKS and CDR2 is YYEKEE (reference sequence). V lost 1 base to trimming and J lost 6 bases; unmatched junction nucleotides: 16. CDR3 length: 17 residues.

The chain couples TRBV28 to TRBJ2-1; TRBD2 might be the D (6 bases). V dropped 3 bases and J dropped 4 bases, with 7 bases sitting between them. Per germline, CDR1 MDHEN and CDR2 SYDVKM. CDR3 length: 13 amino acids. CDR3 bases: TGTGCCAGCAGTTTCCGGGGGTACAATGAGCAGTTCTTC. Its protein product is CASSFRGYNEQFF.

The CDR3 is CASSYNRQGARGQYF. In nucleotides, the CDR3 is TGTGCCAGCAGTTACAATCGACAGGGCGCTCGGGGACAGTACTTC. The chain joins TRBV6-5 to TRBJ2-7; 7 bases agree with TRBD1. Per the germline V gene, CDR1 is MNHEY and CDR2 is SVGAGI. The CDR3 has 15 amino acids. V shed 2 bases, J shed 10 bases, and the junction held 14 bases outside the gene matches.

The chain couples TRBV10-1 to TRBJ2-3; D is ambiguous. This CDR3 has 12 amino acids. The germline CDR1 and CDR2 sequences are WNHNN and SYGVQD (reference sequence). The V end was cut by 5 bases, the J end by 0 bases, with 3 bases between. The CDR3 bases are TGCGCCAGCAGTTCTAGCACAGATACGCAGTATTTT. Residues: CASSSSTDTQYF.

The count of this clone is one. This chain joins TRBV5-6 and TRBJ1-5; 9 bases are a match to TRBD1. This CDR3 contains 16 residues. V shed 0 bases, J shed 0 bases, and the junction held 1 base outside the gene matches. CDR1 and CDR2 from the germline V gene are SGHDT and YYEEEE. The DNA for the CDR3 is TGTGCCAGCAGCTTGGCGGACAGGGGTAGCAATCAGCCCCAGCATTTT. Translating gives CASSLADRGSNQPQHF. The variable domain in full, completed from reference TRBV5-6 and TRBJ1-5, reads DAGVTQSPTHLIKTRGQQVTLRCSPKSGHDTVSWYQQALGQGPQFIFQYYEEEERQRGNFPDRFSGHQFPNYSSELNVNALLLGDSALYLCASSLADRGSNQPQHFGDGTRLSIL.

Worth noting for this clone: Other nucleotide sequences from this sample produce the same CDR3. V is TRBV28 and J is TRBJ2-7, with 9 bases identical to TRBD1. CDR3 length: 13 amino acids. V trimming: 3 bases; J trimming: 4 bases; junction bases outside the gene matches: 1. CDR1 MDHEN and CDR2 SYDVKM come from the germline V gene. The CDR3 region is CASSFGQGYEQYF. The DNA for the CDR3 is TGTGCCAGCAGTTTTGGACAGGGGTACGAGCAGTACTTC.

Comment on this clone: A junction boundary mismatches the germline segment, possibly from a read error. The chain carries TRBV7-7 and TRBJ2-5, with D hard to call. There are 13 residues in the CDR3. CDR1 and CDR2 (germline): SSHAT, FNYEAQ (reference sequence). CDR3 nucleotides: TGTGCTAGCAGCTCGGAACAGACAGAGACCCAGTACTTC. It is translated as CASSSEQTETQYF.

V and J are TRBV5-1 and TRBJ2-7; possibly TRBD1 for D (5 bases). Per germline, CDR1 SGHRS and CDR2 YFSETQ. This CDR3 contains 14 residues. V lost 0 bases and J 3 bases, leaving 10 bases between the germline ends. CDR3 loop: CASSLESGYYEQYF. CDR3 DNA: TGCGCCAGCAGCTTGGAGTCAGGGTACTACGAGCAGTACTTC.

This clone was detected once. This chain connects TRBV4-3 to TRBJ1-4; D perhaps matches TRBD1 (5 bases). The ends were cut back, 0 bases at V and 7 bases at J, with 15 bases in the middle. The CDR3 is 16 amino acids. Per the germline V gene, CDR1 is LGHNA and CDR2 is YSLEER. CDR3 residues: CASSQDLGVRGEKLFF. The CDR3 bases are TGCGCCAGCAGCCAAGATCTAGGGGTGCGGGGTGAAAAACTGTTTTTT.

This chain links TRBV10-1 with TRBJ2-7, with 8 bases lining up with TRBD2. The CDR3 has 15 residues. J lost 2 bases, V lost 2 bases, and 5 bases had no gene match. The germline gives CDR1 WNHNN, CDR2 SYGVQD (reference sequence). The CDR3, as DNA: TGCGCCAGCAGTGAGCCGGGACTAGTTGCCTACGAGCAGTACTTC. This encodes CASSEPGLVAYEQYF.

This clone has a handful of counts. The CDR3 is CATSRGGTGAYEQYF. CDR3 coding DNA: TGTGCCACCAGCAGAGGGGGGACAGGGGCCTACGAGCAGTACTTC. V and J are TRBV15 and TRBJ2-7; 10 bases match TRBD1. Per germline, CDR1 LNHNV and CDR2 YYDKDF (reference sequence). The CDR3 is 15 amino acids. V was clipped by 1 base and J by 2 bases; unmatched bases: 2.

The chain combines TRBV10-3 with TRBJ2-7, with D tentatively TRBD1 (6 bases). Trimming removed 3 bases at V and 7 bases at J, with 13 bases between. This CDR3 spans 13 amino acids. CDR1 and CDR2 (germline): ENHRY, SYGVKD. The CDR3 bases are TGTGCCATCAGTGACAGGGGTCCGGGGGAGCAGTACTTC. Residues: CAISDRGPGEQYF.

The rearrangement links TRBV6-5 to TRBJ2-5; 9 bases fit TRBD1. The CDR3 spans 15 residues. Looked up from germline, CDR1 is MNHEY and CDR2 is SVGAGI. Unmatched junction bases numbered 6, after V lost 5 bases and J lost 2 bases. The CDR3 nucleotides are TGTGCCAGCAGTCATAGACAGGGGGTACAAGAGACCCAGTACTTC. This translates into CASSHRQGVQETQYF.

This rearrangement joins TRBV29-1 to TRBJ1-1; possibly TRBD1 for D (5 bases). V was shortened by 5 bases and J by 7 bases, with 17 bases between the two germline ends. The CDR3 sequence is 13 residues long. CDR1 is SQVTM and CDR2 is ANQGSEA in the germline V gene. The CDR3 protein is CSVKQPWGNEAFF. For the CDR3, the DNA is TGCAGCGTTAAACAGCCTTGGGGCAATGAAGCTTTCTTT.

V gene TRBV2 combines with J gene TRBJ1-4; TRBD1 might be the D (6 bases). Germline V gene sequence: CDR1 SNHLY, CDR2 FYNNEI. The CDR3 sequence is 15 residues long. V was clipped by 6 bases and J by 4 bases, with 15 bases between them. The DNA of the CDR3 is TGTGCCAGCAGCTCAACAGGGCAGGATAATGAAAAACTGTTTTTT. Protein: CASSSTGQDNEKLFF.

This rearrangement joins TRBV6-6 to TRBJ2-3; a weak D match, TRBD2 (6 bases). Per germline, CDR1 MNHNY and CDR2 SVGAGI (reference sequence). This CDR3 region has 12 residues. Trimming removed 8 bases from V and 2 bases from J, with 8 bases in between. The CDR3 DNA reads TGTGCCAGCGCGGGAACCACAGATACGCAGTATTTT. This gives the protein CASAGTTDTQYF.

The chain employs TRBV30 and TRBJ1-2, with 7 bases identical to TRBD1. This CDR3 spans 12 amino acids. V dropped 1 base and J dropped 8; count of bases not matched to a gene: 4. CDR1 and CDR2 (germline): GTSNPN, SVGIG (reference sequence). CDR3 nucleotides: TGTGCCTGGAGTGAAGGGGGCAGGGGCTACACCTTC. This translates into CAWSEGGRGYTF.

As to this clone: At one of its ends the junction is not consistent with the germline gene, which may arise from a read error. The chain couples TRBV7-9 to TRBJ1-2, with 9 bases fitting TRBD1. This CDR3 contains 15 residues. The germline V gene encodes CDR1 SEHNR and CDR2 FQNEAQ (reference sequence). The CDR3 nucleotides read TGTTCCAGCAGCGATCGAACAGGGGGCTGGTATGGCTACACCTTC. It specifies CSSSDRTGGWYGYTF.

The chain links TRBV6-5 to TRBJ2-2; a weak D match, TRBD1 (5 bases). V was cut by 5 bases and J by 0 bases, with 10 bases left in between. The CDR3 loop spans 15 amino acids. CDR1 MNHEY and CDR2 SVGAGI come from the germline V gene. CDR3 sequence reads: CASSKGPTNTGELFF. For the CDR3, the DNA is TGTGCCAGCAGTAAGGGGCCCACGAACACCGGGGAGCTGTTTTTT.

The V call is TRBV2, the J call TRBJ2-3; D possibly corresponds to TRBD2 (6 bases). The ends were cut back, 7 bases at V and 2 bases at J, with 10 bases in the middle. Germline values: CDR1 SNHLY, CDR2 FYNNEI. The CDR3 contains 13 residues. The CDR3 reads CASIGLTTDTQYF. The CDR3 DNA follows: TGTGCCAGCATCGGACTAACCACAGATACGCAGTATTTT.

The V and J genes are TRBV27 and TRBJ2-7; a weak D match, TRBD1 (6 bases). V lost 8 bases and J 3 bases, leaving 11 bases between the germline ends. CDR1 is MNHEY, CDR2 SMNVEV, per germline (reference sequence). CDR3 length equals 12 residues. DNA for the CDR3: TGTGCCAGCCAAGCGGACAGCTACGAGCAGTACTTC. Amino acids: CASQADSYEQYF.

The V gene is TRBV5-1, the J gene TRBJ1-1; D perhaps matches TRBD1 (5 bases). Germline values: CDR1 SGHRS, CDR2 YFSETQ. V was shortened by 0 bases and J by 3 bases, with 9 bases between the two germline ends. The CDR3 totals 14 residues. CDR3 nucleotide sequence: TGCGCCAGCAGCTTGGTGGGGGGGGACACTGAAGCTTTCTTT. It encodes CASSLVGGDTEAFF.

The chain carries TRBV23-1 and TRBJ2-5; D is perhaps TRBD2 (6 bases). TRBV23-1 is identified as an open reading frame with a role that is uncertain. This CDR3 is built from 15 residues. V lost 1 base, J lost 0 bases, and 9 bases lay in between. CDR3 in amino acids: CASSQCREYQETQYF. The CDR3 coding sequence is TGCGCCAGCAGTCAATGTCGGGAGTACCAAGAGACCCAGTACTTC.

This sequence joins TRBV4-3 and TRBJ2-2; the match to TRBD2 covers 14 bases. CDR1 is LGHNA, CDR2 YSLEER, per germline. V lost 5 bases and J lost 6; bases outside the gene matches: 11. The CDR3 spans 18 residues. The CDR3 reads CASSLGLAGGPEAGELFF. The DNA for the CDR3 is TGCGCCAGCAGCTTAGGACTAGCGGGAGGCCCGGAGGCCGGGGAGCTGTTTTTT.